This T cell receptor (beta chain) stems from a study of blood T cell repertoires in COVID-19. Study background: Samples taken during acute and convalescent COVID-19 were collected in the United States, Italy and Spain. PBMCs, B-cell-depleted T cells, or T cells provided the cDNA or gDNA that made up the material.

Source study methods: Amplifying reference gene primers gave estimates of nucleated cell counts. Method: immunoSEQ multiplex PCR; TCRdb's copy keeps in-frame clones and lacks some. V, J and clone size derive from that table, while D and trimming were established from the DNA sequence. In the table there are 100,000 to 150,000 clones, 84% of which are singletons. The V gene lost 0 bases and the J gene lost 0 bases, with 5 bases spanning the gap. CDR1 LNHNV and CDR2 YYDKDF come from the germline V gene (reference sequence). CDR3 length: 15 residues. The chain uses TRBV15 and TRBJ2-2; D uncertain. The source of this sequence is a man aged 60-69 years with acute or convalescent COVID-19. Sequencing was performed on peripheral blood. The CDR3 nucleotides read TGTGCCACCAGCAGAGATACACCGAACACCGGGGAGCTGTTTTTT. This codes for CATSRDTPNTGELFF.